This T cell receptor (beta chain) was observed in a study of shared clonotypes between healthy human individuals. On the study more broadly: Donors had three CD4 naive, three CD4 memory, two CD8 naive and one CD8 memory plate apiece.

The donors, all of them Caucasian adults, lived in Nashville, Tennessee. Germline values: CDR1 KGHSH, CDR2 LQKENI. Trimming removed 3 bases at V and 3 bases at J, with 9 bases between. The CDR3 sequence is 14 residues long. The authors distributed each subset's genomic DNA evenly over several immunoSEQ plates. The protocol was immunoSEQ multiplex PCR, while the TCRdb copy is restricted to in-frame clones and leaves out a portion. The sample gives some 1.5 million clones, 95% to 99% of which show up once; roughly 0.45% is in the top ten. Comments on this clone: What it recognizes is unknown.

Broader study findings: Measured sharing among donors was expected to vary with sequencing depth.

This TCR derives from a man aged 25 to 45 in good health. The sequencing input was naive CD4+ T cells sorted from blood. The sample's subset: CD45RA+ positively selected. The chain carries TRBV18 and TRBJ1-5; a weak D match, TRBD1 (6 bases). The CDR3 loop reads CASSPGHPNQPQHF. CDR3 DNA sequence: TGTGCCAGCTCACCGGGACATCCCAATCAGCCCCAGCATTTT.